This T cell receptor (beta chain) was captured by sequencing in a study of early T cells in non-severe SARS-CoV-2 infection. Broader study findings: VDJdb matching favored anti-spike CD8 responses, missing private and CD4 specificities.

TCRdb re-derived calls from the 5' RACE reads in MiXCR, one entry per CDR3 protein. The sample yields fewer than 80,000 distinct CDR3 sequences, around 13% seen once. The trim removed 7 bases at V and 7 bases at J, leaving 8 bases unmatched. Germline-derived CDR1 and CDR2 are SQVTM and ANQGSEA. This CDR3 is built from 13 residues. Remarks on this clonotype: Its target is not known.

This chain links TRBV29-1 with TRBJ1-1; 11 nucleotides match TRBD1. Source: whole blood, taken at baseline. The TCR sequence derives from an adult who was a healthcare worker with PCR-confirmed SARS-CoV-2 infection or an uninfected control (not recorded which). The donor label of this sample is uncertain. The CDR3: CSAGQGARSEAFF. DNA of the CDR3: TGCAGCGCCGGACAGGGGGCGCGTAGTGAAGCTTTCTTT.